Listed here are 10 T cell receptor beta chains from one sample, sequenced in a study of blood T cell repertoires in COVID-19. Using immunoSEQ multiplex PCR, the repertoire was profiled, and TCRdb retains in-frame clones only, with some absent. The repertoire holds over 200,000 clones, around nine tenths seen once, with about an eighth in the top ten. Source material: peripheral blood. These receptors came from a woman under 30 who had recovered from COVID-19.

CDR3 sequence reads: CASSVTSGGPYNEQFF. CDR3 DNA sequence: TGTGCCAGCAGTGTGACTAGCGGGGGACCCTACAATGAGCAGTTCTTC. The chain joins TRBV27 to TRBJ2-1; 12 bases are a match to TRBD2. V shed 5 bases, J shed 2 bases, and the junction held 4 bases outside the gene matches. Germline V lookup: CDR1 MNHEY, CDR2 SMNVEV (reference sequence). The CDR3 has 16 residues.

V is TRBV11-3 and J is TRBJ2-5, with TRBD2 identical over 7 bases. The V gene's germline CDR1 is SGHNT and CDR2 YENEEA. J was trimmed by 2 bases and V by 1 base; bases with no gene match: 7. The CDR3 spans 16 residues. The chain's CDR3 is CASSLGGASGQETQYF. The CDR3 nucleotides read TGTGCCAGCAGCTTAGGAGGCGCTAGCGGTCAAGAGACCCAGTACTTC.

The V gene is TRBV19, the J gene TRBJ1-1; D is unclear. Germline V gene lookup returns CDR1 LNHDA and CDR2 SQIVND (reference sequence). The CDR3 covers 16 residues. The V and J ends lost 5 bases and 0 bases respectively, with 16 bases between them. CDR3 DNA sequence: TGTGCCAGTAGTTTTCAGCAGGCGATCATGAACACTGAAGCTTTCTTT. Translation: CASSFQQAIMNTEAFF.

The J gene is TRBJ1-1, the V gene TRBV11-2; D perhaps matches TRBD1 (5 bases). Germline CDR1 is SGHAT and CDR2 is FQNNGV. The length of the CDR3 is 15 residues. The V gene lost 0 bases and the J gene lost 0 bases, with 8 bases spanning the gap. CDR3 coding DNA: TGTGCCAGCAGCTTAGACCAACAGGTGAACACTGAAGCTTTCTTT. It codes for CASSLDQQVNTEAFF.

This clone was observed once. This chain links TRBV7-9 with TRBJ2-3; 11 bases align to TRBD2. V lost 2 bases to trimming and J lost 2 bases; unmatched junction nucleotides: 6. CDR3 length equals 17 residues. Germline lookup yields CDR1 SEHNR and CDR2 FQNEAQ (reference sequence). This CDR3 reads CASSLSGLAGTTDTQYF. The DNA of the CDR3 is TGTGCCAGCAGCTTAAGTGGACTAGCGGGTACCACAGATACGCAGTATTTT.

This chain joins TRBV11-1 and TRBJ1-4; perhaps TRBD1 as D (6 bases). The CDR3 length is 15 residues. Germline V lookup: CDR1 SGHAT, CDR2 FQDESV (reference sequence). V lost 4 bases, J lost 5 bases, and 14 bases lay in between. The CDR3 loop reads CASSWGTRMNEKLFF. CDR3 bases: TGTGCCAGCAGCTGGGGGACAAGGATGAATGAAAAACTGTTTTTT.

For the CDR3, the DNA is TGTGCCATCAGTGGGCAATGGGGCGGGGTAGATCAGTTCTTC. Its protein product is CAISGQWGGVDQFF. The chain is built from TRBV10-3 and TRBJ2-1; tentative D call: TRBD2 (6 bases). V dropped 4 bases and J dropped 13 bases, with 20 bases sitting between them. CDR3 size: 14 residues. The germline V gene encodes CDR1 ENHRY and CDR2 SYGVKD.

The chain links TRBV5-6 to TRBJ2-7; TRBD1 matches at 7 bases. The length of the CDR3 is 12 residues. CDR1 and CDR2 (germline): SGHDT, YYEEEE. The J segment lost 9 bases and the V segment lost 5 bases, leaving 8 bases of the junction unmatched. The CDR3 here is CASSSRQGGQYF. The CDR3 nucleotides are TGTGCCAGCAGTTCCCGACAGGGTGGGCAGTACTTC.

This sequence joins TRBV6-5 and TRBJ2-2; perhaps TRBD1 as D (5 bases). CDR1 is MNHEY, CDR2 SVGAGI, per germline. V shed 0 bases and J shed 0 bases, with 8 bases lying between them. CDR3 size: 16 residues. The CDR3 loop reads CASSYSSGSNTGELFF. The DNA of the CDR3 is TGTGCCAGCAGTTACTCGTCAGGGTCGAACACCGGGGAGCTGTTTTTT.

V usage is TRBV9 and J usage is TRBJ1-6, with 7 bases that match TRBD1. The CDR3 is 15 amino acids. J gave up 7 bases and V 3 bases, and 7 bases lay outside the gene matches. Germline CDR1 is SGDLS and CDR2 is YYNGEE. CDR3 loop: CASSEEGAENSPLHF. For the CDR3, the DNA is TGTGCCAGCAGCGAGGAGGGGGCAGAGAATTCACCCCTCCACTTT.